The following is a TCR beta chain sequence with its context. No antigen is known for it. There are 16 residues in the CDR3. The J segment lost 5 bases and the V segment lost 3 bases, leaving 9 bases of the junction unmatched. Germline V gene sequence: CDR1 ENHRY, CDR2 SYGVKD. This record belongs to a study of early stage breast cancer tumors. In the study overall: Twelve of the 16 invasive tumors were ER+, PR+ and HER2-. Samples were sequenced at 7.5 to 10-fold average coverage. Whole-study findings and limits: Tumors had about 2.6-fold higher T cell density than normal breast. In about 90% of the 16 patients, blood comparison separated tumor from normal breast.

The data were produced by immunoSEQ multiplex PCR, yet TCRdb's version contains in-frame clones alone and is incomplete. The sample includes 25,000 to 35,000 clones, roughly 81% of them seen just once. Sequenced sample: blood. The receptor was derived from a person aged 45 to 60 with breast cancer. This chain links TRBV10-3 with TRBJ2-1, with TRBD2 identical over 8 bases. CDR3 sequence: CAISDLAGGWDNEQFF. DNA of the CDR3: TGTGCCATCAGTGACTTGGCGGGAGGTTGGGACAATGAGCAGTTCTTC.